This TCR beta chain was captured in a study of cytomegalovirus exposure and HLA in healthy donors. PCR used 60 Vbeta primers and 13 Jbeta primers. The table came from immunoSEQ multiplex PCR; TCRdb's copy has only in-frame clones and leaves some out. The sample lists some 90,000 clones; roughly 85% were seen once. The CDR3 runs 14 residues. V trimming: 6 bases; J trimming: 6 bases; junction bases outside the gene matches: 5. CDR1 and CDR2 from the germline V gene are MNHEY and SVGAGI. The sequence came from a female donor in good health and CMV-seronegative. The sample was PBMCs. This rearrangement joins TRBV6-5 to TRBJ2-3; TRBD1 agrees at 11 bases. In DNA, the CDR3 is TGTGCCAGCAGCGGACAGGGGGCCTGGGATACGCAGTATTTT. Amino acid sequence: CASSGQGAWDTQYF.